This T cell receptor beta chain was documented in a study of T cell responses to AZD1222 COVID-19 vaccine. Whole-study results and caveats: In all cases, repertoires were sampled only after the peak T cell response. Rises in breadth and depth of Spike-specific TCRs came after two AZD1222 doses. Mostly white British, mostly female donors; authors suggested clonal diversity may be underestimated. Seropositive AZD1222 recipients at baseline numbered only 6 or 7.

This clone has a handful of counts. The antigen is not known. Germline CDR1 KGHSH, CDR2 LQKENI. Trimming pared 3 bases from V and 7 bases from J, leaving 7 bases between. The CDR3 loop spans 12 amino acids. Produced via immunoSEQ multiplex PCR; TCRdb's table is partial and in-frame only. Found here are approximately 150,000 clones, 70% to 90% of them singletons; the top ten hold 5% to 5.5%. The starting material was peripheral blood, obtained 28 days after the second AZD1222 dose. This chain connects TRBV18 to TRBJ1-5, with a possible D match to TRBD1 (5 bases). The receptor was derived from an adult who received the AZD1222 COVID-19 vaccine. The CDR3 protein is CASSPGEQPQHF. As DNA, the CDR3 is TGTGCCAGCTCACCGGGGGAACAGCCCCAGCATTTT. The full variable domain, completed using reference TRBV18 and TRBJ1-5, is NAGVMQNPRHLVRRRGQEARLRCSPMKGHSHVYWYRQLPEEGLKFMVYLQKENIIDESGMPKERFSAEFPKEGPSILRIQQVVRGDSAAYFCASSPGEQPQHFGDGTRLSIL.